These T cell receptor beta chains were read from a single sample in a study of T cell clonotyping in hematopoietic cell transplantation. Only in-frame clones appear in the TCRdb table, and some are missing; sequencing was by immunoSEQ multiplex PCR. The sample lists about 27,000 clones, roughly three quarters occurring once. This material consisted of peripheral blood mononuclear cells, taken before stem cell transplant. These receptors were obtained from a man aged 45-65 years with myelodysplastic syndrome. Some clones in this sample may be carry-over from other donors' samples. The CDR3 runs from the conserved cysteine through the conserved F or W. D genes are given only for firm matches. Expanded clones are given a class, and other clones once, few, many or no size at all.

J gene,V gene,CDR3 length,clone size,D gene,CDR3 DNA,CDR3 protein
TRBJ2-1,TRBV30,14,NA,TRBD1,TGTGCCTGGAGTCACAGGGGCTTATACAATGAGCAGTTCTTC,CAWSHRGLYNEQFF
TRBJ1-4,TRBV27,13,NA,NA,TGTGCCAGCAGTTTATCCCCCGAAGAAAAACTGTTTTTT,CASSLSPEEKLFF
TRBJ1-5,TRBV29-1,14,NA,NA,TGCAGCGTGGCCCATGGTGTAGACAATCAGCCCCAGCATTTT,CSVAHGVDNQPQHF
TRBJ2-5,TRBV28,12,few,NA,TGTGCCAGCAGTTTATGGGGGGAGACCCAGTACTTC,CASSLWGETQYF
TRBJ1-5,TRBV7-9,16,NA,TRBD1,TGTGCCAGCAGCTTATCCGGGACAGGGGTCAATCAGCCCCAGCATTTT,CASSLSGTGVNQPQHF
TRBJ1-3,TRBV25-1,15,once,TRBD1,TGTGCCAGCAGTCGGACAGGGGACTCTGGAAACACCATATATTTT,CASSRTGDSGNTIYF
TRBJ2-2,TRBV28,22,NA,NA,TGTGCCAGCAGTTTATGGGAATTCGGGGCGAAGCGGTCCTTGGGCTTTCCCGGGGAGCTGTTTTTT,CASSLWEFGAKRSLGFPGELFF
TRBJ1-5,TRBV5-6,16,NA,TRBD1,TGTGCCAGCAGCCCTCCAGGGGGTCGAGGCAATCAGCCCCAGCATTTT,CASSPPGGRGNQPQHF
TRBJ1-1,TRBV5-4,14,NA,TRBD1,TGTGCCAGCAGCTTGGGACAGGGCAGAACTGAAGCTTTCTTT,CASSLGQGRTEAFF
TRBJ2-7,TRBV2,15,NA,TRBD1,TGTGCCAGCAGTGGGTGGGGACAGGGGGCGGCTGAGCAGTACTTC,CASSGWGQGAAEQYF
TRBJ2-5,TRBV30,12,once,NA,TGCGCTACGGGGTATCCGGGGGAGACCCAGTACTTC,CATGYPGETQYF
TRBJ2-1,TRBV5-5,14,NA,NA,TGTGCCAGCAGCTTGGCAGGGGCGTCCCGTGAGCAGTTCTTC,CASSLAGASREQFF
TRBJ1-5,TRBV20-1,11,NA,NA,TGCAGTGCTAGACTTTCGGTCTTCGAGCATTTT,CSARLSVFEHF